Described below is a single TCR beta chain sequence and its context. Its antigen is as yet unknown. Using immunoSEQ multiplex PCR, the repertoire was profiled, and TCRdb retains in-frame clones only, with some absent. The table shows around 150,000 clones, with 80% to 95% occurring only once. The CDR3 has 16 amino acids. V was clipped by 3 bases and J by 3 bases, with 15 bases between them. Germline loops: CDR1 MNHEY, CDR2 SMNVEV (reference sequence). The data were taken from a study of T cell responses to AZD1222 COVID-19 vaccine. Study-level background: The study pooled second doses at about 4 or about 12 weeks.

Study-level points and caveats: Reportedly, nearly half the spike-specific TCRs target unmutated variant regions. CD4 TCRs covered the whole spike, strongest at regions 160-218 and 743-854. Seropositive status at baseline applied to only a handful of AZD1222 recipients.

This chain uses TRBV27 with TRBJ1-5; TRBD1 is a possible D gene (6 bases). Here the sequenced sample was peripheral blood, taken on day 0 of AZD1222 vaccination. The TCR originated in an adult in good health. The CDR3 sequence: CASSFPLGGPNQPQHF. CDR3 nucleotide sequence: TGTGCCAGCAGTTTTCCTTTGGGGGGCCCCAATCAGCCCCAGCATTTT.